Below, 28 T cell receptor beta chains from the same sample are listed, as sequenced in a study of human T cells and chemical hapten exposure. MiXCR was run by TCRdb on the RACE reads, yielding one entry per CDR3 protein. The repertoire holds roughly 70,000 distinct CDR3 sequences, with around 9.8% as singletons. Time point denoted: patch test 1, 2 weeks after DPC sensitization. The treatment: therapeutic diphenylcyclopropenone sensitization with weekly scalp DPC. This specimen consisted of whole blood, obtained in connection with sensitization to the hapten diphenylcyclopropenone (DPC). Receptors were obtained from a woman aged 40 to 50 with alopecia areata. Some clones in this sample may be carry-over from other donors' samples.

This chain uses TRBV20-1 with TRBJ1-2; no definite D call. This CDR3 has 12 residues. The V gene lost 4 bases and the J gene lost 2 bases, with 8 bases spanning the gap. Per the germline V gene, CDR1 is DFQATT and CDR2 is SNEGSKA (reference sequence). The CDR3 nucleotides are TGCAGTGCTATATGGTCGAACTATGGCTACACCTTC. Amino acid sequence: CSAIWSNYGYTF.

This clonotype showed up many times. The genes are TRBV28 and TRBJ1-1; D possibly corresponds to TRBD1 (6 bases). CDR3 length: 13 residues. V was cut by 8 bases and J by 4 bases, with 14 bases left in between. Germline V gives CDR1 MDHEN, CDR2 SYDVKM. CDR3: CASLSPQGTEAFF. The CDR3 nucleotides are TGTGCCAGCCTTTCCCCACAGGGCACTGAAGCTTTCTTT.

This clonotype appeared many times. V usage is TRBV3-2 and J usage is TRBJ2-7; TRBD1 is the table's D call, not checked against the DNA. TRBV3-2 is a known pseudogene. The CDR3 has 16 amino acids. The CDR3 reads CASSRRPQGAGYEQYF. In nucleotides, the CDR3 is TGTGCCAGCAGCCGACGCCCCCAGGGGGCTGGATACGAGCAGTACTTC.

This clonotype was seen at least ten times. The chain joins TRBV12-3 or TRBV12-4 to TRBJ1-2; D is possibly TRBD1 (5 bases). V shed 7 bases and J shed 7 bases, with 19 bases lying between them. The CDR3 is 14 amino acids. The CDR3 nucleotides are TGTGCCAGCACGTCCGGGACTTCTATGTCTGGCTACACCTTC. It is translated as CASTSGTSMSGYTF.

This sequence joins TRBV18 and TRBJ2-7, with 8 bases lining up with TRBD1. The CDR3 has 14 amino acids. The trim removed 1 base at V and 9 bases at J, leaving 8 bases unmatched. CDR1 and CDR2 (germline): KGHSH, LQKENI. Here the CDR3 DNA reads TGTGCCAGCTCACCACAGGACAGGGTTGTCAGGCAGTACTTC. It codes for CASSPQDRVVRQYF.

V gene TRBV20-1 combines with J gene TRBJ2-2; D unclear. The CDR3 runs to 13 residues. Per the germline V gene, CDR1 is DFQATT and CDR2 is SNEGSKA (reference sequence). Trimming took 0 bases from V and 6 from J, leaving 8 bases between them. The DNA for the CDR3 is TGCAGTGCTAGAGATCGAATCTCCGGGGAGCTGTTTTTT. This sequence encodes CSARDRISGELFF.

The chain has TRBV7-2 and TRBJ2-3; D might be TRBD2 (5 bases). V lost 2 bases and J 2 bases, leaving 11 bases between the germline ends. Germline V lookup: CDR1 SGHTA, CDR2 FQGNSA. This CDR3 is 15 amino acids long. Here the CDR3 reads CASSLRGSPTDTQYF. CDR3 in DNA: TGTGCCAGCAGCTTACGGGGTAGTCCCACAGATACGCAGTATTTT.

A note on this clonotype: A much larger clonotype is one base distant, so this may be a read error. This chain links TRBV18 with TRBJ2-3; 12 bases line up with TRBD1. The trim removed 5 bases at V and 6 bases at J, leaving 9 bases unmatched. The germline V gene encodes CDR1 KGHSH and CDR2 LQKENI. The CDR3 runs to 16 residues. The CDR3 reads CASSETGTGGSDTQYF. The CDR3 coding sequence is TGTGCCAGCTCAGAGACCGGGACAGGGGGCTCGGATACGCAGTATTTT.

This chain uses TRBV18 with TRBJ2-1; possible D gene TRBD2, 6 bases. CDR1 KGHSH and CDR2 LQKENI come from the germline V gene. V lost 0 bases and J lost 6, with 9 bases in between. This CDR3 has 14 amino acids. CDR3 region: CASSPPAGTNEQFF. CDR3 nucleotides: TGTGCCAGCTCACCACCGGCGGGGACCAATGAGCAGTTCTTC.

There are a few counts of this clonotype. CDR3 DNA sequence: TGTGCCATCCCAGACAGGGGGCATGGCTACACCTTC. Amino acids: CAIPDRGHGYTF. The chain couples TRBV28 to TRBJ1-2; 10 bases are a match to TRBD1. The CDR3 consists of 12 residues. J lost 6 bases, V lost 10 bases, and 5 bases had no gene match. In germline, CDR1 is MDHEN, CDR2 SYDVKM.

In its sample, this clonotype was seen many times. The genes are TRBV11-2 and TRBJ1-1; unclear D gene. CDR1 is SGHAT, CDR2 FQNNGV, per germline. This CDR3 has 13 residues. Between the trimmed V and J ends, which lost 0 bases and 5 bases, there was a span of 7 bases. CDR3 residues: CASSLDRLTEAFF. The CDR3 DNA follows: TGTGCCAGCAGCTTAGATAGACTAACTGAAGCTTTCTTT. Using reference TRBV11-2 and TRBJ1-1 for the parts outside the CDR3, the full variable domain is EAGVAQSPRYKIIEKRQSVAFWCNPISGHATLYWYQQILGQGPKLLIQFQNNGVVDDSQLPKDRFSAERLKGVDSTLKIQPAKLEDSAVYLCASSLDRLTEAFFGQGTRLTVV.

This clonotype was seen many times. The chain joins TRBV6-6 to TRBJ1-1; no firm D call. Germline values: CDR1 MNHNY, CDR2 SVGAGI (reference sequence). The V end was cut by 0 bases, the J end by 6 bases, with 2 bases between. The CDR3 is 11 amino acids. Here the CDR3 reads CASSYSSEAFF. The CDR3 DNA follows: TGTGCCAGCAGTTACTCCTCTGAAGCTTTCTTT.

This clonotype was counted many times. V usage is TRBV29-1 and J usage is TRBJ2-2; no clear D. V lost 6 bases to trimming and J lost 6 bases, with 11 bases between them. The CDR3 runs 12 residues. The V gene's germline CDR1 is SQVTM and CDR2 ANQGSEA. The CDR3 sequence: CSVSGSAGELFF. The DNA for the CDR3 is TGCAGCGTCTCCGGTAGTGCCGGGGAGCTGTTTTTT.

This clonotype was detected many times. In DNA form, the CDR3 reads TGTGCCAGCAACCTCGGTTGGGGTTCCGATGAGCAGTTCTTC. Its protein is CASNLGWGSDEQFF. This chain connects TRBV27 to TRBJ2-1; D gene unclear. The germline V gene has CDR1 MNHEY and CDR2 SMNVEV (reference sequence). This CDR3 has 14 amino acids. The germline V and J ends were trimmed by 7 bases and 8 bases, with 18 bases remaining between them.

This clonotype came up a few times. This rearrangement joins TRBV7-2 to TRBJ1-6; 10 positions agree with TRBD1. The CDR3 has 14 residues. CDR1 is SGHTA, CDR2 FQGNSA, per germline. With 1 base clipped from V and 12 bases from J, the junction kept 3 bases outside the gene matches. The CDR3 loop reads CASSLGGTGVPLHF. In DNA, the CDR3 is TGTGCCAGCAGCTTAGGGGGGACAGGGGTACCCCTCCACTTT.

In its sample, this clonotype was seen many times. J is TRBJ2-3 and V is TRBV20-1; a weak D match, TRBD2 (5 bases). The V gene's germline CDR1 is DFQATT and CDR2 SNEGSKA (reference sequence). The CDR3 is made up of 14 amino acids. Trimming took 5 bases from V and 0 from J, leaving 12 bases between them. Written as DNA, the CDR3 is TGCAGTGCTGGCCGGGGTGGGAGCACAGATACGCAGTATTTT. The encoded protein is CSAGRGGSTDTQYF.

V is TRBV11-2 and J is TRBJ2-1; TRBD2 might be the D (7 bases). Trimming shortened V by 2 bases and J by 8 bases, and 22 bases separated the two germline ends. CDR1 SGHAT and CDR2 FQNNGV come from the germline V gene. This CDR3 region has 17 residues. CDR3 loop: CASSLTGHPPGGDEQFF. As DNA, the CDR3 is TGTGCCAGCAGCTTAACGGGGCACCCCCCGGGGGGCGATGAGCAGTTCTTC.

This clonotype has at least ten counts. The chain combines TRBV5-1 with TRBJ2-5, with 9 bases matching TRBD1. The CDR3 spans 15 residues. V lost 4 bases to trimming and J lost 5 bases; unmatched junction nucleotides: 9. Germline V CDR1 and CDR2: SGHRS, YFSETQ. The DNA for the CDR3 is TGCGCCAGCAGCCTTCCCCTGGACAGGGGTGAGACCCAGTACTTC. This codes for CASSLPLDRGETQYF.

This clonotype was counted at least ten times. The V call is TRBV3-1, the J call TRBJ2-1; D possibly uses TRBD1 or TRBD2 (5 bases each). This CDR3 region has 14 residues. V was pared by 4 bases and J by 4 bases, with 11 bases between. Germline V lookup: CDR1 LGHDT, CDR2 YNNKEL (reference sequence). CDR3 coding DNA: TGTGCCAGCAGCCTGGGACGGAAATACAATGAGCAGTTCTTC. Translation: CASSLGRKYNEQFF.

V and J are TRBV12-3 or TRBV12-4 and TRBJ2-2, with D perhaps being TRBD1 or TRBD2 (5 bases each). The CDR3 totals 16 residues. Trimming shortened V by 2 bases and J by 0 bases, and 10 bases separated the two germline ends. This chain's CDR3 is CASSLSGTSNTGELFF. CDR3 sequence (DNA): TGTGCCAGCAGTTTATCAGGGACCTCGAACACCGGGGAGCTGTTTTTT.

This clonotype appeared many times. The rearrangement uses TRBV4-2 and TRBJ1-1; 7 bases fit TRBD1. Germline V gives CDR1 LGHNA, CDR2 YNFKEQ. The CDR3 is 15 amino acids. V trimming: 4 bases; J trimming: 0 bases; junction bases outside the gene matches: 5. Here the CDR3 DNA reads TGTGCCAGCAGCCTCAAGGGGGCTTTGAACACTGAAGCTTTCTTT. Protein: CASSLKGALNTEAFF.

This clonotype has just a few counts. The chain couples TRBV2 to TRBJ2-1; 10 bases are shared with TRBD2. V lost 8 bases, J lost 7 bases, and 14 bases stayed unmatched. In germline, CDR1 is SNHLY, CDR2 FYNNEI. The CDR3 runs 16 residues. The CDR3 DNA sequence: TGTGCCAGCCTGATCCGGGGGCTAGCGGGGGCGAATGAGCAGTTCTTC. It is translated as CASLIRGLAGANEQFF. The full variable domain, its missing parts supplied by reference TRBV2 and TRBJ2-1, is EPEVTQTPSHQVTQMGQEVILRCVPISNHLYFYWYRQILGQKVEFLVSFYNNEISEKSEIFDDQFSVERPDGSNFTLKIRSTKLEDSAMYFCASLIRGLAGANEQFFGPGTRLTVL.

This CDR3 is CASSQVQGAGQPQHF. The CDR3 bases are TGCGCCAGCAGCCAAGTTCAGGGGGCGGGTCAGCCCCAGCATTTT. V usage is TRBV4-3 and J usage is TRBJ1-5, with 8 positions matching TRBD1. The CDR3 consists of 15 residues. Trimming at V came to 1 base and at J to 6 bases, leaving 5 bases not matched to a gene. The germline V gene has CDR1 LGHNA and CDR2 YSLEER.

The chain's CDR3 is CASSLWDYAAGLSGELFF. CDR3 coding DNA: TGTGCCAGCAGCCTGTGGGACTACGCGGCGGGGCTATCCGGGGAGCTGTTTTTT. The chain is built from TRBV9 and TRBJ2-2; 7 positions match TRBD2. Germline CDR1 is SGDLS and CDR2 is YYNGEE. With 4 bases clipped from V and 6 bases from J, the junction kept 18 bases outside the gene matches. There are 18 residues in the CDR3.

This clonotype was seen ten or more times. At one end the junction does not follow the germline gene, possibly because of a read error. This chain joins TRBV7-7 and TRBJ2-5, with D tentatively TRBD1 (5 bases). Germline V gives CDR1 SSHAT, CDR2 FNYEAQ (reference sequence). The CDR3 runs to 13 residues. The CDR3 DNA follows: TGTGCTAGCAGCTCATCCCAGGGAGAGACCCAGTACTTC. It specifies CASSSSQGETQYF.

The chain carries TRBV30 and TRBJ1-3; D gene uncertain. The CDR3 consists of 17 residues. Trimming pared 4 bases from V and 4 bases from J, leaving 23 bases between. Germline V lookup: CDR1 GTSNPN, CDR2 SVGIG (reference sequence). CDR3 in amino acids: CAWTQRMGYASGNTIYF. In DNA, the CDR3 is TGTGCCTGGACGCAGAGAATGGGATATGCTAGCGGAAACACCATATATTTT.

CDR3 protein: CASSLDSYTDTQYF. For the CDR3, the DNA is TGTGCCAGCAGTCTGGACTCTTACACAGATACGCAGTATTTT. This rearrangement joins TRBV6-6 to TRBJ2-3, with D possibly being TRBD2 (5 bases). V lost 5 bases, J lost 2 bases, and 11 bases lay in between. Looked up from germline, CDR1 is MNHNY and CDR2 is SVGAGI (reference sequence). This CDR3 has 14 amino acids.

This clonotype has only a few counts. V usage is TRBV6-5 and J usage is TRBJ1-1; TRBD1 aligns across 8 bases. This CDR3 spans 15 amino acids. The V gene's germline CDR1 is MNHEY and CDR2 SVGAGI. V lost 6 bases and J lost 5; bases outside the gene matches: 11. CDR3 sequence reads: CASSSAGGGRTEAFF. The CDR3 region has the DNA TGTGCCAGCAGCTCGGCAGGGGGCGGGAGGACTGAAGCTTTCTTT.